The present TCR beta chain was sequenced within a study of blood T cell repertoires in COVID-19. Looking at the study overall: PBMCs, B-cell-depleted T cells, or T cells were the source of the cDNA or gDNA that made up the material.

TCRdb keeps only in-frame clones here, not all; method: immunoSEQ multiplex PCR. The sample yields roughly 410,000 clones, over 75% seen once. A Seattle source enrolled patients during active infection and followed them longitudinally. The sample taken for sequencing was peripheral blood. This TCR came from a woman aged 40 to 49 with COVID-19, enrolled during active disease.

CDR3 in DNA: TGTGCCAGCAGCTTGGGGCAGAACACCGGGGAGCTGTTTTTT. It specifies CASSLGQNTGELFF. The rearrangement joins TRBV5-6 to TRBJ2-2, with D uncertain. Germline CDR1 is SGHDT and CDR2 is YYEEEE. Trimming left V 0 bases short and J 1 base short, with 4 bases between. The CDR3 has 14 amino acids. The complete variable domain, with remaining parts taken from reference TRBV5-6 and TRBJ2-2, reads DAGVTQSPTHLIKTRGQQVTLRCSPKSGHDTVSWYQQALGQGPQFIFQYYEEEERQRGNFPDRFSGHQFPNYSSELNVNALLLGDSALYLCASSLGQNTGELFFGEGSRLTVL.